The rows below give T cell receptor beta chains drawn from one sample of a study of cytomegalovirus exposure and HLA in healthy donors. Assay: immunoSEQ multiplex PCR; the TCRdb copy retains only in-frame clones and omits some. The sample's table shows about 58,000 clones. What was sequenced was PBMCs. The source is a woman aged 18-29 years in good health and CMV-seronegative. The CDR3 runs from the conserved cysteine through the conserved F or W. D genes are given only for firm matches. Clone size appears in some rows only: once, few, many, or a class for an expanded clone.

j_call,cdr3_length,v_call,clone_size,d_call,cdr3_aa,cdr3_nt
TRBJ1-1,14,TRBV29-1,NA,NA,CSVEAGAGDTEAFF,TGCAGCGTTGAAGCAGGGGCCGGCGACACTGAAGCTTTCTTT
TRBJ2-1,13,TRBV6-6,NA,NA,CASMRVLYNEQFF,TGTGCCAGCATGCGCGTTCTGTACAATGAGCAGTTCTTC
TRBJ1-2,12,TRBV2,NA,NA,CASGEENYGYTF,TGTGCCAGCGGTGAGGAGAACTATGGCTACACCTTC
TRBJ1-5,16,TRBV7-8,NA,NA,CASSPSRLNSNQPQHF,TGTGCCAGCAGCCCCAGTCGTCTTAATAGCAATCAGCCCCAGCATTTT
TRBJ1-1,13,TRBV7-9,NA,NA,CASSNQGNTEAFF,TGTGCCAGCAGCAATCAGGGGAACACTGAAGCTTTCTTT
TRBJ1-1,13,TRBV19,NA,NA,CASRTVSNTEAFF,TGTGCCAGTAGGACAGTTTCGAACACTGAAGCTTTCTTT
TRBJ1-1,15,TRBV6-6,NA,NA,CASSPTGLTYTEAFF,TGTGCCAGCAGTCCGACGGGTCTTACGTACACTGAAGCTTTCTTT
TRBJ1-1,12,TRBV6-5,NA,NA,CARTHRNTEAFF,TGTGCCAGGACACACCGTAACACTGAAGCTTTCTTT
TRBJ1-2,13,TRBV5-1,NA,NA,CASSLARQYGYTF,TGCGCCAGCAGCTTGGCGCGACAGTATGGCTACACCTTC
TRBJ1-1,14,TRBV5-1,NA,NA,CASSLAWGGVEAFF,TGCGCCAGCAGCTTGGCCTGGGGAGGGGTCGAAGCTTTCTTT
TRBJ1-5,13,TRBV30,NA,TRBD1,CAWSGTGRKPQHF,TGTGCCTGGAGTGGGACAGGGCGGAAGCCCCAGCATTTT
TRBJ1-1,14,TRBV5-1,NA,NA,CASSLERGNTEAFF,TGCGCCAGCAGCCTCGAAAGGGGTAACACTGAAGCTTTCTTT
TRBJ1-2,14,TRBV18,NA,NA,CASSPDRVAGGYTF,TGTGCCAGCTCACCCGATCGGGTAGCGGGTGGCTACACCTTC
TRBJ2-7,14,TRBV28,NA,TRBD1,CASNPRQGRYEQYF,TGTGCCAGCAACCCAAGACAGGGACGCTACGAGCAGTACTTC
TRBJ1-5,13,TRBV5-5,NA,NA,CASSLGDAGPQHF,TGTGCCAGCAGCTTGGGCGACGCGGGGCCCCAGCATTTT
TRBJ1-1,13,TRBV5-6,NA,NA,CASSSRGMSEAFF,TGTGCCAGCAGCTCGAGGGGGATGAGTGAAGCTTTCTTT
TRBJ2-1,15,TRBV5-4,NA,TRBD2,CASSLSAGVDNEQFF,TGTGCCAGCAGCTTATCAGCGGGAGTCGACAATGAGCAGTTCTTC
TRBJ2-1,15,TRBV9,NA,TRBD2,CASSVGLGPFNEQFF,TGTGCCAGCAGCGTCGGACTAGGACCTTTCAATGAGCAGTTCTTC
TRBJ1-2,14,TRBV13,NA,NA,CASSLGAGRDGYTF,TGTGCCAGCAGCTTAGGGGCAGGTCGAGATGGCTACACCTTC
TRBJ1-6,13,TRBV5-1,NA,NA,CASSLELVSPLHF,TGCGCCAGCAGCCTCGAGCTGGTGTCACCCCTCCACTTT
TRBJ1-1,14,TRBV6-1,NA,NA,CASSESGGARNAFF,TGTGCCAGCAGTGAATCAGGAGGGGCGCGCAACGCTTTCTTT
TRBJ1-1,14,TRBV9,NA,NA,CASSVVGGNTEAFF,TGTGCCAGCAGCGTAGTTGGCGGGAACACTGAAGCTTTCTTT
TRBJ1-2,12,TRBV5-6,NA,NA,CASSLFQNGYTF,TGTGCCAGCAGCTTGTTCCAGAATGGCTACACCTTC
TRBJ2-7,18,TRBV19,NA,NA,CASSKRTVAGYYSVEQYF,TGTGCCAGTAGTAAACGGACCGTCGCGGGGTACTATTCGGTCGAGCAGTACTTC
TRBJ2-3,15,TRBV4-2,NA,TRBD2,CASSHRGGGTDTQYF,TGTGCCAGCAGCCATCGGGGGGGCGGCACAGATACGCAGTATTTT
TRBJ2-7,15,TRBV4-1,medium-sized,NA,CASSPLSGGRWEQYF,TGCGCCAGCAGCCCGCTGTCCGGGGGGCGGTGGGAGCAGTACTTC
TRBJ2-3,15,TRBV6-5,NA,TRBD2,CASSYSSGVTDTQYF,TGTGCCAGCAGTTACTCCAGCGGGGTCACAGATACGCAGTATTTT
TRBJ2-2,18,TRBV9,NA,TRBD1,CASAGDRGRRANTGELFF,TGTGCCAGCGCGGGGGACAGGGGACGCCGCGCGAACACCGGGGAGCTGTTTTTT
TRBJ1-2,13,TRBV25-1,NA,NA,CASGPIGAYGYTF,TGTGCCAGCGGGCCCATAGGGGCCTATGGCTACACCTTC
TRBJ1-1,14,TRBV28,NA,NA,CASSLLGAHTEAFF,TGTGCCAGCAGTTTACTGGGGGCGCACACTGAAGCTTTCTTT
TRBJ1-1,14,TRBV9,NA,NA,CASSPNYVNTEAFF,TGTGCCAGCAGCCCCAACTATGTGAACACTGAAGCTTTCTTT
TRBJ1-2,15,TRBV30,NA,NA,CAWSGMSEELYGYTF,TGTGCCTGGAGTGGCATGTCTGAGGAACTCTATGGCTACACCTTC